Presented here are 8 T cell receptor beta chains from one specimen sequenced in a study of shared clonotypes between healthy human individuals (dated by TCRdb to about 2020). Receptor amplification or capture employed the immunoSEQ multiplex PCR assay. What TCRdb holds here is the immuneACCESS table cut down to in-frame rearrangements. Part of the clones is not present; checked against another copy, under half of the missing clones reflect an unresolved V gene, and the others are unexplained. The sample yields around 240,000 clones; approximately 65% were counted once. The ten largest make up 11% of the sample. Material for sequencing was memory CD4+ T cells sorted from blood. The cell subset or site tag for this specimen amounts to: CD45RA-negative fraction. The source of these receptors is a man younger than 45 in good health.

CDR3 coding DNA: TGCGCCAGCAGCTTCGACAGGGGATTTGACACTGAAGCTTTCTTT. Translation: CASSFDRGFDTEAFF. The V and J genes are TRBV5-1 and TRBJ1-1; 8 bases fit TRBD1. CDR1 and CDR2 (germline): SGHRS, YFSETQ. Trimming removed 2 bases from V and 3 bases from J; junction bases left unmatched: 6. The CDR3 extends over 15 amino acids.

This chain links TRBV5-1 with TRBJ2-5, with unresolved D. Germline V gene sequence: CDR1 SGHRS, CDR2 YFSETQ. Trimming stripped 2 bases from V and 0 bases from J, with 8 bases between. The CDR3 extends over 14 amino acids. The CDR3 reads CASSFGVYQETQYF. In DNA form, the CDR3 reads TGCGCCAGCAGCTTCGGAGTGTACCAAGAGACCCAGTACTTC. Using reference TRBV5-1 and TRBJ2-5 for the parts outside the CDR3, the full variable domain is KAGVTQTPRYLIKTRGQQVTLSCSPISGHRSVSWYQQTPGQGLQFLFEYFSETQRNKGNFPGRFSGRQFSNSRSEMNVSTLELGDSALYLCASSFGVYQETQYFGPGTRLLVL.

This clone was observed a few times. This chain's CDR3 is CASSLAAEPGGEQYF. The CDR3 DNA reads as TGTGCCAGCAGCTTGGCGGCCGAGCCAGGGGGGGAGCAGTACTTC. The chain is built from TRBV5-4 and TRBJ2-7; a possible D gene is TRBD1 (7 bases). Germline V CDR1 and CDR2: SGHNT, YYREEE (reference sequence). The CDR3 sequence is 15 residues long. The V end was cut by 0 bases, the J end by 7 bases, with 17 bases between.

In its sample, this clone was seen once. This chain joins TRBV29-1 and TRBJ2-1; 7 positions match TRBD1. Losses at the gene ends were 4 bases for V and 4 bases for J; bases not matched to a gene: 7. CDR3 length equals 14 residues. Germline V gene data show CDR1 as SQVTM and CDR2 as ANQGSEA. The CDR3 protein is CSVVGGRGYNEQFF. CDR3 DNA: TGCAGCGTTGTAGGTGGCAGGGGGTACAATGAGCAGTTCTTC.

The chain carries TRBV19 and TRBJ1-5, with D possibly matching TRBD1 (6 bases). The germline gives CDR1 LNHDA, CDR2 SQIVND (reference sequence). The CDR3 is made up of 15 amino acids. V lost 8 bases to trimming and J lost 9 bases, with 23 bases between them. CDR3 sequence (DNA): TGTGCCAGTTACCCGGGGGCTAGGTCGGGATCGCCCCAGCATTTT. Translation gives CASYPGARSGSPQHF.

For this clone: The junction shows a germline mismatch at one end, possibly a read error. V and J are TRBV6-6 and TRBJ1-4; D possibly corresponds to TRBD1 (6 bases). From germline, CDR1 is MNHNY and CDR2 SVGAGI (reference sequence). The CDR3 has 12 residues. The CDR3 DNA reads TGTGCCAGCAGCACGGGTCAACGGGACACTGAGTTT. The encoded protein is CASSTGQRDTEF.

This sequence joins TRBV18 and TRBJ2-3; D is unclear. The germline CDR1 and CDR2 sequences are KGHSH and LQKENI. Trimming left V 2 bases short and J 3 bases short, with 3 bases between. The CDR3 extends over 12 amino acids. The DNA for the CDR3 is TGTGCCAGCTCACCAATAACAGATACGCAGTATTTT. It translates to CASSPITDTQYF. The whole variable domain, remainder taken from reference TRBV18 and TRBJ2-3, is NAGVMQNPRHLVRRRGQEARLRCSPMKGHSHVYWYRQLPEEGLKFMVYLQKENIIDESGMPKERFSAEFPKEGPSILRIQQVVRGDSAAYFCASSPITDTQYFGPGTRLTVL.

The V call is TRBV7-8, the J call TRBJ2-2; D assignment may be TRBD1 or TRBD2 (8 bases each). CDR1 SGHVS and CDR2 FQNEAQ come from the germline V gene. Deletions cut 2 bases from V and 4 bases from J, with 26 bases between. The CDR3 spans 20 residues. DNA for the CDR3: TGTGCCAGCAGCTTAAGGACAGGGCAAGGGACTAGGGACCGCACCGGGGAGCTGTTTTTT. Protein product: CASSLRTGQGTRDRTGELFF.